These T cell receptor beta chains were read from a single sample in a study of blood T cell repertoires in COVID-19. Some clones are missing from TCRdb's copy, which holds only in-frame ones; the method was immunoSEQ multiplex PCR. The sample holds about 140,000 clones, 65% to 85% seen once. Material for sequencing was peripheral blood. The receptors originated from an older woman with acute or convalescent COVID-19. Both conserved end residues are part of each CDR3. A D gene is named only where the DNA matches it firmly. A row's size may be missing; if present it is once, few, many or a size class.

>TRBV28|TRBJ1-4|TRBD1|NA
CASSLRDRANEKLFF
TGTGCCAGCAGTTTAAGGGACAGGGCAAATGAAAAACTGTTTTTT
>TRBV7-3|TRBJ2-5|TRBD1|NA
CASSPGAYRGQETQYF
TGTGCCAGCAGCCCCGGCGCCTACAGGGGGCAAGAGACCCAGTACTTC
>TRBV6-5|TRBJ2-7|NA|NA
CASSPGGAAYEQYF
TGTGCCAGCAGTCCCGGCGGGGCAGCCTACGAGCAGTACTTC
>TRBV21-1|TRBJ1-2|NA|few
CASSKEMGQFNYGYTF
TGTGCCAGCAGCAAAGAGATGGGACAGTTTAACTATGGCTACACCTTC
>TRBV10-3|TRBJ2-1|TRBD2|NA
CAISGLAGVYEQFF
TGTGCCATCAGTGGTCTAGCGGGAGTTTATGAGCAGTTCTTC
>TRBV30|TRBJ2-5|NA|NA
CAWGSFETQYF
TGTGCCTGGGGGTCCTTCGAGACCCAGTACTTC
>TRBV7-8|TRBJ2-7|TRBD1|NA
CASSSRDRVYEQYF
TGTGCCAGCAGCTCCCGGGACAGAGTCTACGAGCAGTACTTC
>TRBV27|TRBJ1-5|NA|NA
CASSPRVGGERNQPQHF
TGTGCCAGCAGTCCCCGGGTCGGAGGGGAACGCAATCAGCCCCAGCATTTT
>TRBV12-3/TRBV12-4|TRBJ2-1|NA|NA
CATSDYNNEQFF
TGTGCCACCTCGGACTACAACAATGAGCAGTTCTTC
>TRBV2|TRBJ2-7|TRBD2|NA
CASIHRGLAGYEQYF
TGTGCCAGCATCCATAGGGGACTAGCGGGATACGAGCAGTACTTC
>TRBV6-5|TRBJ1-2|NA|once
CASRTVGLDLHGYTF
TGTGCCAGCAGGACAGTCGGTTTGGATCTCCATGGCTACACCTTC
>TRBV19|TRBJ1-6|NA|NA
CASSIQGDSPLHF
TGTGCCAGTAGTATACAGGGCGATTCACCCCTCCACTTT
>TRBV28|TRBJ1-4|NA|NA
CASRSQGPTNEKLFF
TGTGCCAGCAGGTCTCAGGGTCCAACTAATGAAAAACTGTTTTTT
>TRBV4-1|TRBJ1-1|NA|NA
CASRGGAFWNMNTEAFF
TGCGCCAGCAGAGGGGGGGCGTTTTGGAACATGAACACTGAAGCTTTCTTT
>TRBV2|TRBJ2-6|NA|NA
CASRLGGSGANVLTF
TGTGCCAGCCGGTTGGGGGGCTCTGGGGCCAACGTCCTGACTTTC
>TRBV21-1|TRBJ2-7|NA|NA
CASSPKGAGFREQYF
TGTGCCAGCAGTCCAAAGGGGGCAGGGTTTAGGGAGCAGTACTTC